The T cell receptor beta chain under discussion was sequenced for a study of CD8 T cells in ankylosing spondylitis. Overall study results and limits: For ankylosing spondylitis blood, a TCR beta motif of about eight highly homologous variants appeared characteristic. Previous work reported some of these motif variants in the synovial fluid and blood of reactive arthritis.

The length of the CDR3 is 19 residues. Germline V gene sequence: CDR1 MNHEY, CDR2 SVGAGI. The V end was cut by 2 bases, the J end by 0 bases, with 21 bases between. One entry per CDR3 protein results from TCRdb running MiXCR on the 5' RACE reads. The sample has 450,000 to 550,000 distinct CDR3 sequences, less than 6% seen once. This clonotype was seen ten or more times. The antigen remains unidentified. This TCR was sampled from a male donor with ankylosing spondylitis. The chain carries TRBV6-5 and TRBJ2-3, with D tentatively TRBD1 (6 bases). Sequenced material: blood, either unsorted or a sorted T cell fraction (not recorded which). This CDR3 reads CASSYPSRRTAASTDTQYF. CDR3 in DNA: TGTGCCAGCAGTTACCCCTCCCGCCGGACAGCCGCTAGCACAGATACGCAGTATTTT.